This T cell receptor (beta chain) was captured in a study of cytomegalovirus exposure and HLA in healthy donors. Study-level information: Out of approximately 170 million T cells, an earlier analysis found some 110 million unique TCR beta sequences in total. Study conclusions and caveats: The majority of CMV-associated TCR beta chains were reported as apparently HLA-restricted in a later analysis.

To note about this clone: Its antigen is undetermined. In the same sample, other DNA sequences code for this CDR3.

V lost 6 bases, J lost 1 base, and 10 bases lay in between. The length of the CDR3 is 13 residues. Per the germline V gene, CDR1 is LNHDA and CDR2 is SQIVND (reference sequence). PCR was performed using 60 Vbeta and 13 Jbeta primers. The data were produced by immunoSEQ multiplex PCR, yet TCRdb's version contains in-frame clones alone and is incomplete. Among 100,000 to 150,000 clones, approximately 71% were seen once, and the ten largest hold over 2.5%. The clonotype was recovered from a woman aged 50 to 60 in good health and CMV-seronegative. The rearrangement uses TRBV19 and TRBJ2-7; no clear D. The specimen sequenced was PBMCs. In DNA form, the CDR3 reads TGTGCCAGTAGCACGACTGGATCCTACGAGCAGTACTTC. Translating gives CASSTTGSYEQYF.